This TCR beta chain was observed in a study of T cell repertoires in cytomegalovirus infection. TCRdb passed the reads through MiXCR, listing each CDR3 protein once. The profile covers more than 150,000 distinct CDR3 sequences, with 17% appearing a single time and around 19% taken by the ten largest. V was cut by 7 bases and J by 0 bases, with 19 bases left in between. This CDR3 spans 16 amino acids. The germline gives CDR1 DFQATT, CDR2 SNEGSKA (reference sequence). Study-wide findings and caveats: The ex vivo response was dominated by HLA-C-restricted CMV-specific TCR beta clonotypes.

About this clonotype itself: Its specificity is not known.

The source is a human donor in good health (CMV status not recorded). Some clones in this sample may be carry-over from other donors' samples. The genes are TRBV20-1 and TRBJ2-1, with a tentative D call TRBD2 (7 bases). The sequenced sample was CD8+ T cells from PBMCs. Here the CDR3 reads CSVGGLAASSYNEQFF. CDR3 DNA sequence: TGCAGTGTGGGGGGGCTAGCAGCCAGCTCCTACAATGAGCAGTTCTTC.